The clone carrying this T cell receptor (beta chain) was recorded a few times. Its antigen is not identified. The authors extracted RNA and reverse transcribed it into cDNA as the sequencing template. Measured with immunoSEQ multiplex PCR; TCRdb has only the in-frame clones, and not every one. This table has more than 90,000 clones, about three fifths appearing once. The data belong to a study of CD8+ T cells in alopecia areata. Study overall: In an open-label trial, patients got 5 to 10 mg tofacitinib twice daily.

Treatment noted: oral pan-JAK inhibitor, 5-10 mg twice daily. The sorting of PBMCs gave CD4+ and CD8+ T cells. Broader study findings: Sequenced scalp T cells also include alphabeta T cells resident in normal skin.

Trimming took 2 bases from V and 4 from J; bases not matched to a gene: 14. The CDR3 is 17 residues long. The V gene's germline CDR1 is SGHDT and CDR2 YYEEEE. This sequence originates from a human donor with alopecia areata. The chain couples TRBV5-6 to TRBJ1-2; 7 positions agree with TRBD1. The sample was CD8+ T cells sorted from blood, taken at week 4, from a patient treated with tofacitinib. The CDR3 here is CASSFDRDRYSRYGYTF. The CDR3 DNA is TGTGCCAGCAGCTTCGACAGGGACCGATACTCTCGCTATGGCTACACCTTC.